This T cell receptor (beta chain) was observed in a study of blood T cell repertoires in COVID-19. Study information: Acute-phase and convalescent COVID-19 samples originated in the United States, Italy and Spain.

How the authors handled the data: Amplifying reference gene primers gave estimates of nucleated cell counts. Assay: immunoSEQ multiplex PCR; the TCRdb copy retains only in-frame clones and omits some. The V and J calls and clone size come from that table; D and trimming were worked out from the DNA. The sample includes under 65,000 clones, 86% seen only once; the top ten take 1% to 1.5%. Trimming took 4 bases from V and 3 from J; bases not matched to a gene: 12. The CDR3 spans 17 residues. Germline loops: CDR1 SGHKS, CDR2 YYEKEE (reference sequence). Sequenced sample: peripheral blood. The source is a man in his 60s with acute or convalescent COVID-19. The rearrangement uses TRBV5-5 and TRBJ2-3; 9 nucleotides agree with TRBD1. This chain's CDR3 is CASSPNPGTGRTDTQYF. For the CDR3, the DNA is TGTGCCAGCAGCCCGAATCCGGGGACAGGGAGGACAGATACGCAGTATTTT.